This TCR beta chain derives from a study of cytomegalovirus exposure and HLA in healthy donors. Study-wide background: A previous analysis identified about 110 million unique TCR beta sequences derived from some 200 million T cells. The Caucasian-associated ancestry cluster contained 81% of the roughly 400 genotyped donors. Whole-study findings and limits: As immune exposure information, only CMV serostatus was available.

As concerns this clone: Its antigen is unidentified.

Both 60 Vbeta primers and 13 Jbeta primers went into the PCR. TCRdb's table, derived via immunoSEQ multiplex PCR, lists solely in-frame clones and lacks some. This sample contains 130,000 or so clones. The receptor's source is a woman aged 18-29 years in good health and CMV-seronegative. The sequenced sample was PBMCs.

CDR3 loop: CASSTSGIGGTDTQYF. DNA of the CDR3: TGTGCCAGCAGTACTAGCGGGATAGGTGGCACAGATACGCAGTATTTT. The rearrangement joins TRBV7-3 to TRBJ2-3; TRBD2 matches at 10 bases. CDR3 length: 16 residues. Germline CDR1 reads SGHTA; CDR2 reads FQGTGA. V shed 6 bases and J 1 base; nucleotides not matched to a gene: 7.